The entry below gives a single TCR beta chain sequence along with its context. Its antigen remains undetermined. No clone much larger than this one lies a single base away; base qualities are absent. Library preparation employed the immunoSEQ multiplex PCR assay. For the multiplex PCR, a mixture combining 60 forward primers for TCR Vbeta segments and 13 reverse primers for TCR Jbeta segments was used. The CDR3 region of rearranged TCR beta genes was amplified from genomic DNA with a multiplex PCR assay. On the Illumina HiSeq System, the amplified TCR beta libraries were sequenced as 87-base-pair reads. The authors' analysis ran thus. Across the roughly 700 repertoires, a later analysis counted tens of millions of unique TCR beta chains, around 11 million of which were shared by at least two donors. To remove PCR and sequencing errors, raw reads were error-corrected and collapsed into unique sequences using a nearest-neighbor algorithm that merged closely related sequences. V, D and J gene segments were assigned by aligning CDR3 sequences to IMGT reference sequences. Each retained sequence needed at least a six-nucleotide match to both a V gene segment and a J gene segment. Rearrangements were called productive when the CDR3 lacked stop codons and stayed in frame with V and J; all others were non-productive. CDR3 was defined by IMGT convention, running from the second conserved V-encoded cysteine to the conserved J-encoded phenylalanine. The earlier analysis of 500 to 600 of the donors excluded sequences that lacked an unambiguous match to a single V gene segment. In an earlier analysis of 587 of the donors, a V segment was called functional when productive rearrangements were above 56.7%, and segregating when the standard deviation between donors exceeded 5%. A statistical classification framework was built to diagnose cytomegalovirus status from the catalog of TCR beta chain sequences. In a later analysis, V and J genes were assigned by comparing TCR nucleotide sequences against IMGT/GENE-DB human TR gene sequences. The TCRdist pipeline was used in a later analysis to assign CDR3 sequences and most-parsimonious VDJ recombination scenarios. A later analysis defined each TCR beta chain by its CDR3 amino acid sequence plus V-gene family, and excluded reads lacking a unique V-gene family. To address suspected cross-contamination and a sequencing artifact, a later analysis removed a few hundred highly shared, low-generation-probability nucleotide sequences. In a later analysis, a clonal expansion index for each public chain was calculated from normalized within-repertoire ranks of inferred template counts. In a later analysis, generation probabilities were computed with a VDJ recombination model fitted to out-of-frame rearrangements, and the resulting probabilities were checked against IGoR. A later analysis scored TCR-TCR, TCR-HLA and TCR-CMV co-occurrence with hypergeometric tests, applying a repertoire-size bias correction to TCR pairs. In a later analysis, false discovery rates were estimated by permuting HLA or CMV assignments 20 times. In a later analysis, co-occurring TCRs were grouped with DBSCAN, and TCRdist sequence similarity was added when clustering was performed within HLA-allele-positive subsets. Repertoires with fewer than 30,000 or more than 120,000 public chains were left out of co-occurrence clustering, as were about 5 repertoires with anomalous nucleotide sharing. TCRdb limited this immuneACCESS table to in-frame rearrangements with V and J called. A share of clones is missing; checked studies link under half to unresolved V genes, and the rest is unexplained. V and J calls and clone size are given by that table; D and trimming were obtained from the DNA. Present in this sample are over 85,000 clones, around 87% of which were seen just once. The ten largest clonotypes hold 1.5% to 2% of the sample.

The cohort consisted of approximately 690 healthy bone marrow donors. At the time of sampling, all cohort members were nominally healthy, though unrecorded immune exposures were likely present. The donor tested CMV seronegative, placing the donor among the approximately 400 seronegative members of the cohort. Every donor gave a peripheral blood sample, and the peripheral blood mononuclear cells from that sample were used for TCR beta sequencing. Genomic DNA was extracted from the blood cell samples with the Qiagen DNeasy Blood Extraction Kit. This sample stems from a study of cytomegalovirus exposure and HLA in healthy donors (dated by TCRdb to 2016 to 2017). A note on the overall study: An earlier analysis of several hundred of the donors reported 250 to 350 Gb of sequence data and about 100 million unique TCR beta sequences from about 179 million T cells. Roughly 300 gigabases of sequencing data and around 80 million unique TCR sequences made up an early release that covered 500 to 700 HLA-typed donors. The genetic ancestry cluster associated with self-reported Caucasian donors included over 80% of the roughly 390 genotyped donors. The study aimed to test whether cataloging public T cell receptors could reveal signatures of past pathogen exposure. Using immunosequencing, the study profiled T cell repertoires from some 670 subjects and related those repertoires to cytomegalovirus serostatus. In addition to the first cohort of 666 subjects, a separate validation cohort of approximately 130 different subjects was used. To predict cytomegalovirus infection status, the study combined high-throughput TCR immunosequencing, statistical association of individual TCRs with disease status, and machine learning. A later analysis re-examined previously published TCR beta repertoires from around 670 donors and added high-resolution HLA genotyping to investigate patterns of TCR occurrence. Rather than using new phenotypic data, the later analysis identified candidate immune exposures from TCR beta sequences and from how often those sequences occurred across donors. An earlier analysis of several hundred of the donors applied high-throughput TCR beta sequencing to assess whether each TCR beta V gene segment acted as functional or pseudogenic. Donor age, sex, ethnicity and CMV serostatus were compiled together with the repertoire data. In a later genetic analysis, genome-wide SNP genotypes for 398 of the 666 donors were used, and that subset was treated as a discovery cohort. Every discovery cohort repertoire had been produced on one sequencing platform. Both class I and class II loci were covered by HLA typing, at four-digit resolution. Typing coverage differed by locus: A, B, C, DRB1 and DQB1 were typed in roughly 629-640 donors, DQA1 in about 560, DPA1 in roughly 590, and DPB1 in about 450. Because of strong linkage in the cohort, four or five DR-DQ haplotypes were treated as single units for association and clustering. Among over 350 genotyped donors of the cohort, an average of 235,054 unique TCR beta nucleotide sequences were sequenced per donor, around a sixth of them non-productive.

What the authors observed across the whole study: A later analysis associated 15,000 to 20,000 TCR beta sequences with specific HLA alleles at a false discovery rate of 0.05. Several of the top co-occurrence clusters appeared to be linked to parvovirus B19, influenza, CMV and Epstein-Barr virus, according to a later analysis. Compared with the 666-donor mean, donors in an Asian-associated ancestry cluster had fewer N-insertions in productive TCRs, according to a later genetic analysis. A further reported finding was that TCR beta sequences accurately predicted the HLA-A and HLA-B alleles for most subjects in the first cohort. V-gene and J-gene trimming of TCR beta chains was associated with a missense DCLRE1C variant in a later genetic analysis, and the association was replicated in an independent cohort. In both the original and validation cohorts, the classifier was reported to diagnose cytomegalovirus status with high specificity and sensitivity. A few of the identified cytomegalovirus-associated TCR beta chains were confirmed in vitro to be specific for cytomegalovirus antigens. Assigning TCR associations to individual alleles was difficult when HLA alleles, especially DR and DQ, strongly co-occurred. Linkage disequilibrium might explain the correlated functional status among segregating V segments, but an unknown experimental factor could not be ruled out. This cohort had only TCR beta chains sequenced, and the lack of alpha or paired-chain data limited which features could be detected. Most CMV-associated TCR beta chains appeared to be HLA-restricted in a later analysis, and the HLA associations seemed to be driven largely by CMV exposure. In a later analysis, HLA-associated TCR beta chains were found to be more clonally expanded and to have lower generation probabilities than equally common non-associated chains. Presence/absence analyses assumed roughly uniform sequencing depth across donors, an assumption that may not hold. In an earlier analysis of approximately 590 of the donors, most TCR beta V segments appeared in productive rearrangements about 90% or about 30% of the time, broadly matching IMGT annotations. Because HLA typing was missing for some donors at each locus, association tests included only the typed subset. In the study, approximately 160 TCR beta chains were listed as associated with cytomegalovirus. Most TCR sequences were observed very rarely across donors, whereas some public TCRs were present in many individuals. The sequencing pipeline was judged likely to have produced a cluster of highly shared sequence variants as a technical artifact. The authors suggested that the approach could potentially be extended to other disease states and immunological phenotypes. In a later analysis, the rate of TCR association differed among HLA loci, with DRB1 alleles having the most associated TCRs and HLA-C alleles having the fewest. Immune exposure information for the cohort was limited to CMV serostatus. Because counts were too low, about 18 rarely observed V segments, including chromosome 9 orphons, were excluded from the earlier analysis of a few hundred of the donors.

The TCR comes from a man between 35 and 55 years old in good health and CMV-seronegative. Sequencing was carried out using PBMCs.

This receptor carries the CDR3 CASSDPRGSRSTDTQYF. The nucleotides are TGTGCCAGCAGCGACCCCAGGGGGTCGAGGAGCACAGATACGCAGTATTTT. The chain links TRBV11-1 with TRBJ2-3, and 7 junction bases match TRBD1. The CDR3 spans 17 residues, from the cysteine through the phenylalanine. Only the CDR3 DNA is retained, 51 bases long and in frame from the first base. CDR1 SGHAT and CDR2 FQDESV were looked up in the germline V gene (reference sequence). V trim: 5 bases; J trim: 0 bases; unmatched bases: 11.